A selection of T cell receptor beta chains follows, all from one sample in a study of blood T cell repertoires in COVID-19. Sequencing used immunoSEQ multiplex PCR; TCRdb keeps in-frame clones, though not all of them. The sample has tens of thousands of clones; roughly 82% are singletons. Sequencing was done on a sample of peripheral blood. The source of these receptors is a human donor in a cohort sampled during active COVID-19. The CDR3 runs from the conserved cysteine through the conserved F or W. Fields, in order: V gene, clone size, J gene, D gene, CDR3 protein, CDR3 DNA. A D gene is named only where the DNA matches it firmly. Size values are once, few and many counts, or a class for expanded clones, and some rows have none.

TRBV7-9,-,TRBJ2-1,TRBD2,CASYGGGTSGTWYNEQFF,TGTGCCAGTTACGGAGGGGGGACTAGCGGTACTTGGTACAATGAGCAGTTCTTC
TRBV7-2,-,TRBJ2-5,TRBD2,CASSSRGGGTQYF,TGTGCCAGCAGCTCCCGGGGGGGCGGGACCCAGTACTTC
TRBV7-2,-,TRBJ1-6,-,CASSLRGGNWDNSPLHF,TGTGCCAGCAGCTTAAGGGGGGGGAACTGGGATAATTCACCCCTCCACTTT
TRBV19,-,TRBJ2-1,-,CASSSWGGRDEQFF,TGTGCCAGTAGTTCCTGGGGGGGCAGGGATGAGCAGTTCTTC
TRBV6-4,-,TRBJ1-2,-,CASSPGGPSYGYTF,TGTGCCAGCAGCCCGGGAGGCCCGAGCTATGGCTACACCTTC
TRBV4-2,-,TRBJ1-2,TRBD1,CASSQNTGGYGYTF,TGTGCCAGCAGCCAAAACACAGGGGGCTATGGCTACACCTTC
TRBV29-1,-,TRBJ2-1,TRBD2,CSVGRGRANEQFF,TGCAGCGTGGGGAGAGGGAGGGCCAATGAGCAGTTCTTC
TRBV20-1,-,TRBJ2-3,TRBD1,CSASMGQGLTDTQYF,TGCAGTGCTAGTATGGGACAGGGACTCACAGATACGCAGTATTTT
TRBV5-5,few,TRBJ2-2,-,CASRKPNSDTGELFF,TGTGCCAGCAGAAAGCCCAACTCGGACACCGGGGAGCTGTTTTTT
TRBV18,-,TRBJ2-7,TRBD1,CASSPRDSHEQYF,TGTGCCAGCTCACCACGGGACAGTCACGAGCAGTACTTC
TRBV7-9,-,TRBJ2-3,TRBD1,CASSLGQGASDTQYF,TGTGCCAGCAGCTTAGGACAGGGGGCATCAGATACGCAGTATTTT
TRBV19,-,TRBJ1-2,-,CASSGTLQRDGYTF,TGTGCCAGTAGCGGGACACTCCAGAGGGATGGCTACACCTTC
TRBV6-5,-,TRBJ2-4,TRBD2,CASSVNAGGKNIQYF,TGTGCCAGCAGCGTCAACGCGGGAGGTAAAAACATTCAGTACTTC
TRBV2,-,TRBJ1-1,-,CASGGLEGTHFNMNTEAFF,TGTGCCAGCGGGGGACTGGAAGGGACCCACTTTAACATGAACACTGAAGCTTTCTTT
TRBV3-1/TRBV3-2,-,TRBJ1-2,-,CASSQVYGWNLSSPLNYGYTF,TGTGCCAGCAGCCAAGTCTACGGGTGGAACTTATCGTCCCCCCTTAACTATGGCTACACCTTC
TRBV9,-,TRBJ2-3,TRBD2,CASSVGSGGTDTQYF,TGTGCCAGCAGCGTAGGTAGCGGGGGCACAGATACGCAGTATTTT
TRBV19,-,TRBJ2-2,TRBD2,CASSSGYGRALDTGELFF,TGTGCCAGTAGTTCGGGGTACGGGAGGGCCCTCGACACCGGGGAGCTGTTTTTT
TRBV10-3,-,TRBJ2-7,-,CAIRDSILYEQYF,TGTGCCATCAGGGACAGCATACTCTACGAGCAGTACTTC